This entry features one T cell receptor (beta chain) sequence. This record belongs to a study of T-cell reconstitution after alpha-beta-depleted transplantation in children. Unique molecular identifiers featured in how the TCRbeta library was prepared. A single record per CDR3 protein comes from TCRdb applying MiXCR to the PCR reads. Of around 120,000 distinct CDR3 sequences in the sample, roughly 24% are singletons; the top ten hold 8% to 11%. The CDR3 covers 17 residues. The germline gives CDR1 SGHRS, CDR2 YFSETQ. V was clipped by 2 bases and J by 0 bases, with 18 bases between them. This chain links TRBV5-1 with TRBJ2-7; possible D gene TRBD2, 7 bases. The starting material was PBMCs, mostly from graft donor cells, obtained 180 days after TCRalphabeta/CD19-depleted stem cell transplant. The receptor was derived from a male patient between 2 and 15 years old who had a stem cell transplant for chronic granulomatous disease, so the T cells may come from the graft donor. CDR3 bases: TGCGCCAGCAGCTTTAGTGGCGGGGGCATCAGCTCCTACGAGCAGTACTTC. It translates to CASSFSGGGISSYEQYF.